These T cell receptor beta chains were read from a single sample in a study of T-cell memory formation after mild COVID-19. From the 5' RACE reads, TCRdb called clonotypes with MiXCR, one entry per CDR3 protein. The sample carries 400,000 to 450,000 distinct CDR3 sequences, 15% to 20% recorded once. Sequencing used PBMCs or a T cell subset sorted from them (not recorded which). These receptor sequences come from a young man who had mild COVID-19 (a few samples of this study predate the infection). Cell type and time point are not known. The CDR3 runs from the conserved cysteine through the conserved F or W. D genes are given only for firm matches. The listing skips clone size in some rows; elsewhere it reads once, few, many or a size class.

V	J	D	size	DNA	CDR3
TRBV7-2	TRBJ2-1	-	few	TGTGCCAGCAGTTACGGACCCGGCGGTGAGCAGTTCTTC	CASSYGPGGEQFF
TRBV5-1	TRBJ1-2	-	few	TGCGCCAGCAGCTTGGCAGGGGTAGGGGCTAACTATGGCTACACCTTC	CASSLAGVGANYGYTF
TRBV12-3/TRBV12-4	TRBJ2-3	-	-	TGTGCCAGCAGTTCCCGGGGGACTTATGGGGATACGCAGTATTTT	CASSSRGTYGDTQYF
TRBV5-1	TRBJ1-2	TRBD1	-	TGCGCCAGCAGCACTGGACAGGGTCCGGGCTACACCTTC	CASSTGQGPGYTF
TRBV7-3	TRBJ2-3	TRBD2	-	TGTGCCAGCAGCTTAACTGCGGGGGGCTCTTTATATACGCAGTATTTT	CASSLTAGGSLYTQYF
TRBV2	TRBJ1-1	-	few	TGTGCCAGCAGGGGTCCAGGGGCTGAAGCTTTCTTT	CASRGPGAEAFF
TRBV9	TRBJ2-1	-	few	TGTGCCAGCAGCGTCACCAGGGGAGCTCACTACAATGAGCAGTTCTTC	CASSVTRGAHYNEQFF
TRBV20-1	TRBJ1-2	TRBD1	-	TGCAGTGCTTGGACAGGGAAAGTCTACTATGGCTACACCTTC	CSAWTGKVYYGYTF
TRBV20-1	TRBJ1-5	-	-	TGCAGTGCTAGAGTAGGATCGAATCAGCCCCAGCATTTT	CSARVGSNQPQHF
TRBV4-1	TRBJ1-6	TRBD1	few	TGCGCCAGCAGCCATATAGGACAGGGTGGAAATAATTCACCCCTCCACTTT	CASSHIGQGGNNSPLHF
TRBV9	TRBJ1-1	TRBD1	few	TGTGCCAGCAGCGTCGGGACAGGGTCTTTTCAAGCTTTCTTT	CASSVGTGSFQAFF
TRBV7-2	TRBJ1-4	TRBD1	many	TGTGCCAGCACCAGGGGACAGTTAAATGAAAAACTGTTTTTT	CASTRGQLNEKLFF
TRBV5-5	TRBJ2-5	TRBD2	-	TGTGCCAGCAGCTCCCAGCGGGGGGCCTCGGAGACCCAGTACTTC	CASSSQRGASETQYF
TRBV27	TRBJ1-4	-	many	TGTGCCAGCAGCCCCGTTTGGGCAACTAATGAAAAACTGTTTTTT	CASSPVWATNEKLFF
TRBV5-6	TRBJ2-2	-	-	TGTGCCAGCAGCACCGTCGAGTCCGGGGAGCTGTTTTTT	CASSTVESGELFF
TRBV6-2/TRBV6-3	TRBJ1-2	TRBD1	few	TGTGCCAGCAGCCACCCCGGGACAGGGTCGGTGGGCGGCTACACCTTC	CASSHPGTGSVGGYTF
TRBV12-3/TRBV12-4	TRBJ2-1	-	-	TGTGCCAGCAGTTCAGGCGGTACTGCATACAATGAGCAGTTCTTC	CASSSGGTAYNEQFF
TRBV11-2	TRBJ2-3	-	many	TGTGCCAGCAGTTTGAACCAGGGGGGAGATACGCAGTATTTT	CASSLNQGGDTQYF
TRBV30	TRBJ2-1	TRBD1	few	TGTGCCATTCCCGGGGGACAGGGAAAAGAAAATGAGCAGTTCTTC	CAIPGGQGKENEQFF
TRBV4-2	TRBJ2-2	-	-	TGTGCCAGCAGCCAAGAGAGCCACACCGGGGAGCTGTTTTTT	CASSQESHTGELFF
TRBV5-1	TRBJ2-2	TRBD1	few	TGCGCCAGCAACCGGGACAGGGATACCGGGGAGCTGTTTTTT	CASNRDRDTGELFF
TRBV20-1	TRBJ1-4	TRBD1	-	TGCAGTGCTCCCGACAGGGTTGGTGAAAAACTGTTTTTT	CSAPDRVGEKLFF
TRBV4-3	TRBJ1-6	-	-	TGCGCCAGCAGCCACCCTCGGACGGGTTCACCCCTCCACTTT	CASSHPRTGSPLHF
TRBV2	TRBJ2-1	-	-	TGTGCCAGCCGGTACACGAGTAGTAAGCAGTTCTTC	CASRYTSSKQFF
TRBV30	TRBJ2-2	-	-	TGTGCCTGGAGTGCCGGGGCGGGCGGGGAGCTGTTTTTT	CAWSAGAGGELFF
TRBV28	TRBJ1-1	-	few	TGTGCCAGCAGTTTATCCTTTGGCAGAGTTTCTGAAGCTTTCTTT	CASSLSFGRVSEAFF
TRBV5-1	TRBJ2-5	-	-	TGCGCCAGCAGCTTGAATAACGGGGAGACCCAGTACTTC	CASSLNNGETQYF
TRBV7-2	TRBJ1-1	-	few	TGTGCCAGCAGCTTTGCCCGACAGGCTGAAGCTTTCTTT	CASSFARQAEAFF
TRBV10-1	TRBJ2-2	-	-	TGCGCCAGCAGTGAGGGCTTCGGCACCGGGGAGCTGTTTTTT	CASSEGFGTGELFF
TRBV7-8	TRBJ1-6	TRBD1	-	TGTGCCAGCAGCTTCTCAGGGGGCGACTCACCCCTCCACTTT	CASSFSGGDSPLHF
TRBV12-3/TRBV12-4	TRBJ1-5	-	many	TGTGCCAGCAGTTTAGTAGCAGGGAATCAGCCCCAGCATTTT	CASSLVAGNQPQHF
TRBV4-3	TRBJ2-7	-	few	TGCGCCAGCAGCCAGGGCGTGGCGGGCGAGCAGTACTTC	CASSQGVAGEQYF
TRBV5-1	TRBJ2-7	-	-	TGCGCCAGCAGCACACCTAATGTCTACGAGCAGTACTTC	CASSTPNVYEQYF
TRBV20-1	TRBJ2-3	TRBD2	-	TGCAGTGCCACTAGCGGGGGCGTCACAGATACGCAGTATTTT	CSATSGGVTDTQYF
TRBV5-1	TRBJ2-3	TRBD1	-	TGCGCCAGCGGGACAGGGGGAAATACAGATACGCAGTATTTT	CASGTGGNTDTQYF
TRBV28	TRBJ2-1	TRBD2	-	TGTGCCAGCAGCATAGGGCCGGGCCGGGGGGGACCCTACAATGAGCAGTTCTTC	CASSIGPGRGGPYNEQFF
TRBV12-5	TRBJ1-1	-	once	TGTGCTAGTGGCCCCTCGGATCGGAGGGCTGAAGCTTTCTTT	CASGPSDRRAEAFF
TRBV6-5	TRBJ1-5	-	many	TGTGCCAGCAGTTACTTCAGGGGTAATCAGCCCCAGCATTTT	CASSYFRGNQPQHF
TRBV11-2	TRBJ2-7	TRBD2	few	TGTGCCAGCAGCTTAGGGCTACCAGCGGGGGGGGTTCCCTACGAGCAGTACTTC	CASSLGLPAGGVPYEQYF
TRBV5-1	TRBJ2-3	TRBD1	few	TGCGCCTCCACCCAACTGGCAGGGGGCAAAGATACGCAGTATTTT	CASTQLAGGKDTQYF
TRBV6-1	TRBJ2-7	-	few	TGTGCCAGCAGTGTTGCTATCTACGAGCAGTACTTC	CASSVAIYEQYF
TRBV7-8	TRBJ1-1	-	few	TGTGCCAGCAGCTTAGTTACGGGGGTCACTGAAGCTTTCTTT	CASSLVTGVTEAFF
TRBV10-3	TRBJ2-3	TRBD2	few	TGTGCCATCACAGCGGGGGCCGCAGATACGCAGTATTTT	CAITAGAADTQYF
TRBV3-1	TRBJ2-1	-	-	TGTGCCAGCAGCCCCGTGGGGGGCAATGAGCAGTTCTTC	CASSPVGGNEQFF
TRBV5-1	TRBJ2-5	-	few	TGCGCCAGCAGCTTGAGACCCTCCTATCCCCAGACCCAGTACTTC	CASSLRPSYPQTQYF
TRBV5-6	TRBJ1-2	-	few	TGTGCCAGCAGCTCCGGCGGAGGTATGGGCTACACCTTC	CASSSGGGMGYTF
TRBV6-2/TRBV6-3	TRBJ2-1	TRBD2	few	TGTGCCAGCAGTTACATTAGCGGGGGGGCTGCCTCCTACAATGAGCAGTTCTTC	CASSYISGGAASYNEQFF
TRBV7-9	TRBJ2-2	-	many	TGTGCCAGCAGCTCCTATCGACAGTCGAACACCGGGGAGCTGTTTTTC	CASSSYRQSNTGELFF
TRBV5-6	TRBJ2-5	TRBD1	few	TGTGCCAGCCAAAGGACAGGGTTCAAAGAGACCCAGTACTTC	CASQRTGFKETQYF
TRBV4-3	TRBJ2-1	-	few	TGCGCCAGCAGCCAAGTGCTTTCGGTCTACAATGAGCAGTTCTTC	CASSQVLSVYNEQFF
TRBV9	TRBJ1-6	-	-	TGTGCCAGCAGCGTCACCTATAATTCACCCCTCCACTTT	CASSVTYNSPLHF
TRBV20-1	TRBJ2-3	TRBD2	-	TGCAGTGCTGAGGGATTCAGCGGGGGGGCCGTCGCAGATACGCAGTATTTT	CSAEGFSGGAVADTQYF